These T cell receptor beta chains were read from a single sample in a study of OX40 agonist ivuxolimab in advanced cancers. The assay was immunoSEQ multiplex PCR, and TCRdb's table has in-frame clones only and misses some. The sample gives 55,000 to 90,000 clones, about 86% of which show up once; 2% to 2.5% is in the top ten. Here the sequenced sample was CD4+ or CD8+ T cells sorted from blood, taken in a trial of the OX40 agonist ivuxolimab. The receptors originated from an adult with an advanced solid tumor such as melanoma, head and neck, liver or kidney cancer. CDR3s include the opening cysteine and the closing phenylalanine or tryptophan. D genes are given only for firm matches. The size field is filled for only some rows; it gives once, few, many or a size class.

NA,17,TRBV11-2,TRBJ2-3,TRBD2,TGTGCCAGCAGCTTAGAACCACGGCCAGCGGGAGATGATACGCAGTATTTT,CASSLEPRPAGDDTQYF
NA,13,TRBV11-3,TRBJ2-5,NA,TGTGCCAGCAGCTTCGGACCTCAAGAGACCCAGTACTTC,CASSFGPQETQYF
once,16,TRBV7-2,TRBJ2-3,TRBD1,TGTGCCAGCAGCCCCGCCGGGACAGGGAGGGCAGATACGCAGTATTTT,CASSPAGTGRADTQYF
NA,17,TRBV6-1,TRBJ2-7,TRBD1,TGTGCCAGCAGTGATGAACCCGGGACAGGGGGCTCCTACGAGCAGTACTTC,CASSDEPGTGGSYEQYF
NA,17,TRBV6-4,TRBJ2-5,TRBD1,TGTGCCAGCACCACGGGACAGGGGGACCAGCGACTCCTCGCCCAGTACTTC,CASTTGQGDQRLLAQYF
once,12,TRBV7-9,TRBJ1-5,NA,TGTGCCAGCGGGGACGGGTATCAGCCCCAGCATTTT,CASGDGYQPQHF
NA,16,TRBV4-3,TRBJ1-2,TRBD1,TGCGCCAGCAGCCAGGAACTCAGGGGGGCGGACTATGGCTACACCTTC,CASSQELRGADYGYTF
NA,14,TRBV7-9,TRBJ1-2,TRBD1,TGTGCCAGCAGCTCAGACAGGGCTTTCGGGCGCTACACCTTC,CASSSDRAFGRYTF
NA,13,TRBV5-4,TRBJ2-4,NA,TGTGCCAGCAGCACGGCCCTAGAACACATTCAGTACTTC,CASSTALEHIQYF
NA,13,TRBV7-3,TRBJ2-1,NA,TGTGCCAGCAGCTTCTCTCGGGGGAATGAGCAGTTCTTC,CASSFSRGNEQFF
NA,15,TRBV18,TRBJ2-1,TRBD2,TGTGCCAGCTCACCGACGGGAGGGCCGAACAATGAGCAGTTCTTC,CASSPTGGPNNEQFF
NA,14,TRBV5-1,TRBJ1-5,NA,TGCGCCAGCAGCGCCTCCGGGCCTGATCAGCCCCAGCATTTT,CASSASGPDQPQHF
NA,15,TRBV5-4,TRBJ1-4,TRBD1,TGTGCCAGCAGCTCGGGGACAGGGAGAGATGAAAAACTGTTTTTT,CASSSGTGRDEKLFF
NA,18,TRBV4-1,TRBJ2-3,TRBD2,TGCGCCAGCAGCCAAGATGTCGGGACTAGCGGGACGGATGATACGCAGTATTTT,CASSQDVGTSGTDDTQYF
NA,12,TRBV5-8,TRBJ1-2,NA,TGTGCCAGCAGCTGGGGACGAGGAGGCTACACCTTC,CASSWGRGGYTF
NA,16,TRBV4-2,TRBJ2-1,NA,TGTGCCAGCAGCCAAGACCCCCGGGGGTCCTACAATGAGCAGTTCTTC,CASSQDPRGSYNEQFF
few,13,TRBV9,TRBJ1-1,NA,TGTGCCAGCAGTCGCGACGCGAACACTGAAGCTTTCTTT,CASSRDANTEAFF
NA,14,TRBV5-8,TRBJ2-5,TRBD2,TGTGCCAGCAGCTTGACTCGCGGGAGAGAGACCCAGTACTTC,CASSLTRGRETQYF
NA,13,TRBV5-3,TRBJ1-2,TRBD1,TGTGCCAGAAGCTGGGCGACAGGGGACGGCTACACCTTC,CARSWATGDGYTF
medium-sized,15,TRBV27,TRBJ2-5,TRBD2,TGTGCCACTCGACTAGCGGGAGCGGGGCAGGAGACCCAGTACTTC,CATRLAGAGQETQYF
once,14,TRBV6-5,TRBJ2-3,NA,TGTGCCAGCCGGCGGACCGCTAGCACAGATACGCAGTATTTT,CASRRTASTDTQYF
NA,15,TRBV5-6,TRBJ1-2,TRBD1,TGTGCCAGCAGGACACCCGGACAGGGGGTTGTTGGCTACACCTTC,CASRTPGQGVVGYTF
NA,14,TRBV5-1,TRBJ1-6,NA,TGCGCCAGCAGCCCAGGGGATGGGAATTCACCCCTCCACTTT,CASSPGDGNSPLHF
NA,15,TRBV9,TRBJ2-5,NA,TGTGCCAGCAGCGACCCCCTCAGCGGCCAAGAGACCCAGTACTTC,CASSDPLSGQETQYF
NA,16,TRBV6-1,TRBJ1-2,NA,TGTGCCAGCAGTGAACCCGGCAGAGCGTTAAACTATGGCTACACCTTC,CASSEPGRALNYGYTF
NA,12,TRBV5-6,TRBJ2-7,NA,TGTGCCAGCAGCTCACAGGGCTACGAGCAGTACTTC,CASSSQGYEQYF
NA,15,TRBV28,TRBJ2-4,NA,TGTGCCAGCAGTTTATACGGGAGCGGATGGAACATTCAGTACTTC,CASSLYGSGWNIQYF
NA,16,TRBV2,TRBJ2-3,TRBD2,TGTGCCAGCAGTGAAGGTATAACGGGGGGGCCAGATACGCAGTATTTT,CASSEGITGGPDTQYF
few,11,TRBV29-1,TRBJ1-1,NA,TGCAGCGTTGGATGGGACACTGAAGCTTTCTTT,CSVGWDTEAFF
NA,14,TRBV27,TRBJ2-5,NA,TGTGCCAGCAGTTTATTTCGGACTCAAGAGACCCAGTACTTC,CASSLFRTQETQYF
NA,14,TRBV5-1,TRBJ2-1,NA,TGCGCCAGCAGCTTTACAGGAAACGGCCTTGAGCAGTTCTTC,CASSFTGNGLEQFF
NA,14,TRBV5-5,TRBJ2-7,NA,TGTGCCAGCAGCTTGGGAGCCAGTCCCTACGAGCAGTACTTC,CASSLGASPYEQYF
NA,17,TRBV28,TRBJ1-3,NA,TGTGCCAGCAGTTCCCTGGAGGGATATAGCTCTGGAAACACCATATATTTT,CASSSLEGYSSGNTIYF
NA,15,TRBV5-1,TRBJ1-6,TRBD1,TGCGCCAGCAGCTCCGGACAGGTCGATAATTCACCCCTCCACTTT,CASSSGQVDNSPLHF